Listed here are 8 T cell receptor beta chains from one sample, sequenced in a study of cytomegalovirus exposure and HLA in healthy donors listed by TCRdb under 2017. Library construction relied on the immunoSEQ multiplex PCR assay. The multiplex PCR relied on a mix of 60 forward primers for TCR Vbeta segments and 13 reverse primers for TCR Jbeta segments. What TCRdb holds here is the immuneACCESS table cut down to in-frame rearrangements. Part of the clones is not present; checked against another copy, under half of the missing clones reflect an unresolved V gene, and the others are unexplained. Counted in this sample were around 130,000 clones; roughly 70% of them appeared once. 2.9% of the sample comes from the top ten. The sequenced sample was PBMCs. Receptor source: a middle-aged woman in good health and CMV-seropositive.

The chain recombines TRBV4-3 with TRBJ1-1; 7 nucleotides align to TRBD1. This CDR3 contains 12 residues. The junction had 7 bases not matched to a gene; V was cut back by 3 bases and J by 12 bases. CDR1 LGHNA and CDR2 YSLEER come from the germline V gene. CDR3 bases: TGCGCCAGCAGCCAGGTTGACAGGGTGACTTTCTTT. Encoded protein: CASSQVDRVTFF.

V gene TRBV28 combines with J gene TRBJ1-5, with D possibly being TRBD1 (5 bases). CDR3 length: 15 amino acids. V was shortened by 3 bases and J by 4 bases, with 13 bases between the two germline ends. Germline CDR1 reads MDHEN; CDR2 reads SYDVKM. Written as DNA, the CDR3 is TGTGCCAGCAGTTTGTGGGGGGATGGGAATCAGCCCCAGCATTTT. Translated: CASSLWGDGNQPQHF.

The CDR3, as DNA: TGTGCCTGGTGTAGCGGGAGGGATGGAGATACGCAGTATTTT. This codes for CAWCSGRDGDTQYF. The chain uses TRBV30 and TRBJ2-3, with TRBD2 matching 11 bases. The CDR3 loop spans 14 amino acids. Germline CDR1 reads GTSNPN; CDR2 reads SVGIG (reference sequence). Losses at the gene ends were 5 bases for V and 5 bases for J; bases not matched to a gene: 6.

With respect to this clone: This sample also contains other DNA sequences that code for the same CDR3. The CDR3 here is CASSLSGQGTDTQYF. For the CDR3, the DNA is TGTGCCAGCAGCTTAAGTGGACAGGGGACAGATACGCAGTATTTT. The rearrangement links TRBV7-3 to TRBJ2-3, with TRBD1 matching over 9 bases. This CDR3 is built from 15 residues. The ends lost 1 base at V and 3 bases at J; junction bases unmatched: 2. Germline V CDR1 and CDR2: SGHTA, FQGTGA.

This clone showed up just once. This chain uses TRBV11-2 with TRBJ2-3; 9 nucleotides match TRBD2. The CDR3 is made up of 18 amino acids. J gave up 4 bases and V 1 base, and 12 bases lay outside the gene matches. The germline V gene has CDR1 SGHAT and CDR2 FQNNGV. CDR3 sequence reads: CASSLAATQREVADTQYF. The CDR3 DNA follows: TGTGCCAGCAGCTTAGCTGCGACCCAGCGGGAGGTAGCAGATACGCAGTATTTT.

The chain couples TRBV4-3 to TRBJ2-3; the match to TRBD2 covers 7 bases. The CDR3 runs 15 residues. CDR1 and CDR2 (germline): LGHNA, YSLEER. Losses at the gene ends were 1 base for V and 5 bases for J; bases not matched to a gene: 6. This CDR3 is CASSQALREGDTQYF. As DNA, the CDR3 is TGCGCCAGCAGCCAAGCCTTGAGGGAGGGAGATACGCAGTATTTT.

The rearrangement links TRBV7-2 to TRBJ1-5; D gene uncertain. V was clipped by 1 base and J by 5 bases, with 15 bases between them. The CDR3 is made up of 16 amino acids. The germline gives CDR1 SGHTA, CDR2 FQGNSA. The CDR3 protein is CASSLVGVGRDQPQHF. The DNA for the CDR3 is TGTGCCAGCAGCTTAGTGGGCGTCGGGCGGGATCAGCCCCAGCATTTT.

The CDR3 loop reads CASSKMTGDGQPQHF. The CDR3, as DNA: TGTGCCAGCAGCAAAATGACAGGGGACGGCCAGCCCCAGCATTTT. The chain couples TRBV5-6 to TRBJ1-5; TRBD1 aligns across 8 bases. Germline V gene data show CDR1 as SGHDT and CDR2 as YYEEEE. This CDR3 region has 15 residues. The V gene end was trimmed by 4 bases and the J gene end by 7 bases; junction bases not matched to a gene: 10.